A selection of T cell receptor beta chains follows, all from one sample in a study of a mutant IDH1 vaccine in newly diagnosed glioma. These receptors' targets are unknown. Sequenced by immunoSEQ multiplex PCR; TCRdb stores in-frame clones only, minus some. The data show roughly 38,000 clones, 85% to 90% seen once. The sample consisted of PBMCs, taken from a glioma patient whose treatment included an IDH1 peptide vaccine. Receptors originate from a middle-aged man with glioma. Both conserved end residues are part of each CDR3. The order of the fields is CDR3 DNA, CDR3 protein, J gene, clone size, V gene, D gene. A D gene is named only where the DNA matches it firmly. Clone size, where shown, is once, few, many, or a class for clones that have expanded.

TGTGCCAGCAGCAGAGGGGACAGGAAAGAGACCCAGTACTTC	CASSRGDRKETQYF	TRBJ2-5	once	TRBV7-2	TRBD1
TGCGCCAGCAGCTTGGGACTGACTTCCTACAATGAGCAGTTCTTC	CASSLGLTSYNEQFF	TRBJ2-1	-	TRBV5-1	-
TGCAGCGTTGTTTCAGTTTGGGACAGTTCGAACACTGAAGCTTTCTTT	CSVVSVWDSSNTEAFF	TRBJ1-1	-	TRBV29-1	TRBD1
TGCGCCAGCAGCTTGGAAGGCGGGCTGAACACTGAAGCTTTCTTT	CASSLEGGLNTEAFF	TRBJ1-1	once	TRBV5-1	-
TGTGCCAGCAGCTTAACTCTGCTTAGCGGGAGTTCATATGAGCAGTTCTTC	CASSLTLLSGSSYEQFF	TRBJ2-1	once	TRBV7-3	TRBD2
TGTGCCAGCTCACCACCGGGACTAGCGTCCCACGAGCAGTACTTC	CASSPPGLASHEQYF	TRBJ2-7	-	TRBV18	TRBD2
TGTGCCAGCACCTTCGGGACAGTTTCCTACGAGCAGTACTTC	CASTFGTVSYEQYF	TRBJ2-7	-	TRBV6-1	TRBD1
TGTGCCAGCAGCTCCGAGGGAGCCGGGGCCAACGTCCTGACTTTC	CASSSEGAGANVLTF	TRBJ2-6	-	TRBV2	-
TGTGCCAGCAATCTACAGGGGGACTACGAGCAGTACTTC	CASNLQGDYEQYF	TRBJ2-7	-	TRBV6-6	TRBD1
TGTGCCACCCTGGCGGGGCAGGGGGCCGAAGCTTTCTTT	CATLAGQGAEAFF	TRBJ1-1	-	TRBV7-2	TRBD1